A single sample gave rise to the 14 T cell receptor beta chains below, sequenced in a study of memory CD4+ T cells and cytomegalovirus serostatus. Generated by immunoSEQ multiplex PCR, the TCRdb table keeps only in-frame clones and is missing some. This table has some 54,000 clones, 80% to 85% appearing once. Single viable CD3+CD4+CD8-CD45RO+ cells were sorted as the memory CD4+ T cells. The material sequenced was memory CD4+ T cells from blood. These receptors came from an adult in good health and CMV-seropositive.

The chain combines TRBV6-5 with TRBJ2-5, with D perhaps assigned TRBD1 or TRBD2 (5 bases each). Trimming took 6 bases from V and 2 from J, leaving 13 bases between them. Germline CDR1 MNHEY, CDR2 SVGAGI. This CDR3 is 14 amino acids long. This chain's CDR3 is CASSPGTAQETQYF. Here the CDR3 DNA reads TGTGCCAGCAGCCCGGGGACCGCTCAAGAGACCCAGTACTTC.

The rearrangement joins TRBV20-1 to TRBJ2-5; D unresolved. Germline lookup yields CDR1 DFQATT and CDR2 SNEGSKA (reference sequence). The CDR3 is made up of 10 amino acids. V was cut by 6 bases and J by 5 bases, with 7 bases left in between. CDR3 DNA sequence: TGCAGTGCCGGATGGGAGACCCAGTACTTC. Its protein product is CSAGWETQYF.

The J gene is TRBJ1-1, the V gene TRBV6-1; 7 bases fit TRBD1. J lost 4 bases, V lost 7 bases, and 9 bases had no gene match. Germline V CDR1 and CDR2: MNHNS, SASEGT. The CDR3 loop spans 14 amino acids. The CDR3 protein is CASNNRGRGTEAFF. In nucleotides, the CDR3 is TGTGCCAGCAACAACAGGGGTAGGGGCACTGAAGCTTTCTTT.

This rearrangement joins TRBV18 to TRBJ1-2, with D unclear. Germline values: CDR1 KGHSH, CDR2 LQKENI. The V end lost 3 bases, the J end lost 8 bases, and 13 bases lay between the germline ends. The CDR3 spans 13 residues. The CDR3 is CASSPDKGQGYTF. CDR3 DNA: TGTGCCAGCTCACCTGACAAAGGGCAGGGCTACACCTTC.

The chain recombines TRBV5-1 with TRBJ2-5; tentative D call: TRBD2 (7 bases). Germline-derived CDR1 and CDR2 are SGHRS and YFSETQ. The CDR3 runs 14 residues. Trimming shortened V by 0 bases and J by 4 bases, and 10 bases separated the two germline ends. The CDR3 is CASSLVGGAETQYF. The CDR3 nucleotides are TGCGCCAGCAGCTTGGTGGGGGGGGCAGAGACCCAGTACTTC.

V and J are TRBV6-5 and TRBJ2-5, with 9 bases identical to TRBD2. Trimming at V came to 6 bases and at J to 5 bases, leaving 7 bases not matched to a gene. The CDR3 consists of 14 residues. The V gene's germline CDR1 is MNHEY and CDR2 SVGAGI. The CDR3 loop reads CASSRGGAWETQYF. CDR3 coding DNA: TGTGCCAGCAGCCGCGGGGGGGCCTGGGAGACCCAGTACTTC.

CDR3 bases: TGTGCCAGCAGCCCGGGGAGGGGGGCACGGACCGGGGAGCTGTTTTTT. Translating it yields CASSPGRGARTGELFF. The chain is built from TRBV7-3 and TRBJ2-2, with D perhaps matching TRBD2 (7 bases). The CDR3 is 16 amino acids. Germline values: CDR1 SGHTA, CDR2 FQGTGA. Between the trimmed V and J ends, which lost 5 bases and 5 bases, there was a span of 18 bases.

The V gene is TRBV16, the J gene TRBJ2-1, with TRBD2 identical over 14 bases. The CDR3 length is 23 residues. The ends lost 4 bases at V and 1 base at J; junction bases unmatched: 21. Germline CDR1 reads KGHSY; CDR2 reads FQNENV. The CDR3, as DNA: TGTGCCAGCAGCCCCGACAGCCTAGAGAAGGGACTAGCGGGAGCTCTATCCTACAATGAGCAGTTCTTC. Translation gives CASSPDSLEKGLAGALSYNEQFF.

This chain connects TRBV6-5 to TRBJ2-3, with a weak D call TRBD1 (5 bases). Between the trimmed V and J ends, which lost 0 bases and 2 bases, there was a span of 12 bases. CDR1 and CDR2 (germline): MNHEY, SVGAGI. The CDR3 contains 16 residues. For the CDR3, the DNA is TGTGCCAGCAGTTACTCGGACAATTTTCCCACAGATACGCAGTATTTT. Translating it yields CASSYSDNFPTDTQYF.

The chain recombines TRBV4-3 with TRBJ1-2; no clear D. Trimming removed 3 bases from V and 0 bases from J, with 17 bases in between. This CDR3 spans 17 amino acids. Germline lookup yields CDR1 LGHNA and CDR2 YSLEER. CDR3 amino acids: CASSQPGLGKANYGYTF. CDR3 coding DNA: TGCGCCAGCAGCCAGCCGGGGTTGGGAAAGGCTAACTATGGCTACACCTTC.

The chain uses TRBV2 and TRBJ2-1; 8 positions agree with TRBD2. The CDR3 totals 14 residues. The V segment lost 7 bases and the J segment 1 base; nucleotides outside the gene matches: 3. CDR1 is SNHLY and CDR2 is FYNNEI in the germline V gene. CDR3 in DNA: TGTGCCAGCAAACGGGAGGGTTCCTACAATGAGCAGTTCTTC. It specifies CASKREGSYNEQFF.

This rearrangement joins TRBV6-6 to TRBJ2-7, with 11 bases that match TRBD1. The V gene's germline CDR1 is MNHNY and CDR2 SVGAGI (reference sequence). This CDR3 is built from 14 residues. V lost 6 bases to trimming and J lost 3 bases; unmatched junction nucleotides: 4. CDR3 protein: CASSRGTGGYEQYF. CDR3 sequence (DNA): TGTGCCAGCAGCCGAGGGACAGGGGGCTACGAGCAGTACTTC.

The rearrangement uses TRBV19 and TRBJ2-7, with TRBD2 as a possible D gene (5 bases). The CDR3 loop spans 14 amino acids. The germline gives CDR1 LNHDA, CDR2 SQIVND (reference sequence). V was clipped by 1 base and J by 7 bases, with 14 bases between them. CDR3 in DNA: TGTGCCAGTAGTATAGGGGGAGCGGCGATTGAGCAGTACTTC. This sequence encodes CASSIGGAAIEQYF. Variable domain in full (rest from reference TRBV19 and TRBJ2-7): DGGITQSPKYLFRKEGQNVTLSCEQNLNHDAMYWYRQDPGQGLRLIYYSQIVNDFQKGDIAEGYSVSREKKESFPLTVTSAQKNPTAFYLCASSIGGAAIEQYFGPGTRLTVT.

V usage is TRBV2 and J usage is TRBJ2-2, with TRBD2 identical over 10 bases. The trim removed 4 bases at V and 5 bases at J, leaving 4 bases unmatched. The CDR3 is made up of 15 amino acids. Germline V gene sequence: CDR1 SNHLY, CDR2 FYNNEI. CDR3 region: CASSAELAGTGELFF. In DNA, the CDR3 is TGTGCCAGCAGTGCGGAACTAGCGGGGACCGGGGAGCTGTTTTTT.